This T cell receptor beta chain was retrieved from a study of CD8+ T cells in alopecia areata. At the level of the study: Percent affected scalp area, the SALT score, rated treated patients' severity. Whole-study results and caveats: There were also resident alphabeta T cells of normal skin sequenced in scalp samples. In blood and scalp, many expanded lesional clones persisted during tofacitinib.

Germline loops: CDR1 SQVTM, CDR2 ANQGSEA. Trimming cost V 2 bases and J 6 bases, with 8 bases left between them. The CDR3 has 12 amino acids. Following RNA extraction, reverse transcription yielded cDNA that acted as the sequencing template. TCRdb's copy holds only in-frame clones and misses some; the assay was immunoSEQ multiplex PCR. The data show 150,000 or so clones, 58% seen once. Regarding treatment: oral pan-JAK inhibitor, 5-10 mg twice daily. On this clone: Antigen unknown.

This clonotype was sampled from a human donor with alopecia areata. Specimen: CD4+ T cells sorted from blood, collected between weeks 55 and 65, from a patient treated with tofacitinib. The V gene is TRBV29-1, the J gene TRBJ2-1; a weak D match, TRBD1 (6 bases). The CDR3 DNA sequence: TGCAGCGTTGAAAGGGGGATCAATGAGCAGTTCTTC. This encodes CSVERGINEQFF.